This T cell receptor beta chain was identified in a study of tumor-infiltrating lymphocytes in primary liver carcinoma. Co-extracted RNA and DNA came from around 20-30 mg of unsorted bulk tissue. Five distinct regions per tumor were sampled. Each of the tumor samples contained in excess of 75% viable tumor cells. The CDR3 contains 16 residues. Germline V lookup: CDR1 SEHNR, CDR2 FQNEAQ (reference sequence). Trimming removed 2 bases at V and 0 bases at J, with 11 bases between. This clonotype was seen ten or more times. The authors made TCR beta cDNA from 500 to 600 ng total RNA with a constant-region primer. Employing slightly modified ARM-PCR, three nested multiplex PCR rounds were run, and these gave rise to the TCR beta libraries. A C-beta reverse primer and TRBV1-TRBV30 forward primers served in each of the first two PCR rounds, at 10 cycles apiece. TCRdb reanalysed the multiplex PCR reads using MiXCR and keeps one entry per CDR3 protein. In the table there are approximately 47,000 distinct CDR3 sequences, over 65% of which are singletons.

What was sequenced was liver tumor tissue from sampling region 3. Subset meaning: tumor region T3, left-lateral pole. This rearrangement joins TRBV7-9 to TRBJ1-3, with a weak D call TRBD1 (6 bases). The receptor was derived from a man between 35 and 55 years old with primary liver carcinoma and hepatitis B virus infection. In DNA, the CDR3 is TGTGCCAGCAGCTTACGGGACACTATCTCTGGAAACACCATATATTTT. Translated: CASSLRDTISGNTIYF.